Each of the 32 T cell receptor beta chains below was sequenced from the same sample in a study of T cell clonality in common variable immunodeficiency. The repertoire was sequenced with immunoSEQ multiplex PCR; TCRdb's copy has only in-frame clones and lacks some. This sample has around 17,000 clones, each found more than once. Overall study results and limits: Common variable immunodeficiency TCR beta sequences reportedly had fewer deletions and N-nucleotide insertions.

No antigen is known for these receptors. Sequencing input: peripheral blood mononuclear cells. Receptor source: a human donor with common variable immunodeficiency.

In its sample, this clone was seen a few times. Coverage ceases 3 residues before the CDR3 finishes, and the germline J gene fills in the end. The chain couples TRBV7-9 to TRBJ2-3; 10 nucleotides agree with TRBD2. Looked up from germline, CDR1 is SEHNR and CDR2 is FQNEAQ (reference sequence). The CDR3 runs to 15 residues. The CDR3 bases that were read are TGTGCCAGCAGCTTAACCGGGACTAGCGTGGAGACG. Protein product: CASSLTGTSVET. The whole CDR3 is CASSLTGTSVETQYF.

As for this clone: The read comes to an end 3 residues before the CDR3 does, leaving the germline J gene to fill in the end. The chain employs TRBV2 and TRBJ2-2, with D perhaps matching TRBD2 (6 bases). Germline CDR1 SNHLY, CDR2 FYNNEI. Trimming cost V 6 bases and J 0 bases, with 14 bases left between them. This CDR3 has 16 amino acids. Incomplete CDR3 DNA: TGTGCCAGCAGCCCCGGAGGGGCCACGAACACCGGGGAG. This codes for CASSPGGATNTGE. The entire CDR3 protein reads CASSPGGATNTGELFF.

The CDR3 sequence is CSARVPAGARGPEETQYF. CDR3 DNA, as far as it was read: TGCAGTGCTAGAGTGCCAGCGGGAGCGAGGGGGCCAGAAGAGACC. The genes are TRBV20-1 and TRBJ2-5; D perhaps matches TRBD2 (8 bases). The sequenced fragment ends 3 residues before the CDR3 boundary, so the rest is inferred from the germline J gene. Germline CDR1 and CDR2: DFQATT and SNEGSKA (reference sequence). V lost 1 base and J lost 3, with 24 bases in between. The CDR3 covers 18 residues.

This clone showed up many times. A read error may produce the germline difference seen at one junction end. The CDR3 extends 3 residues past the end of the read, so its final part is completed from the germline J gene. The chain combines TRBV7-4 with TRBJ1-4, with 8 nucleotides matching TRBD1. The CDR3 spans 16 residues. From germline, CDR1 is SGHVT and CDR2 SQSDAQ. The CDR3 region is CTSSLWTGITNEKLFF. The sequenced part of the CDR3 DNA is TGCACCAGCAGCCTTTGGACAGGGATAACTAATGAAAAA.

This clone has only a few counts. The CDR3 extends 3 residues past the end of the read, so its final part is completed from the germline J gene. This chain connects TRBV7-2 to TRBJ2-3; maybe TRBD2 (5 bases). V was trimmed by 2 bases and J by 0 bases, leaving 6 bases between them. The CDR3 has 14 residues. Germline V gene data show CDR1 as SGHTA and CDR2 as FQGNSA. The CDR3 here is CASSLWTSTDTQYF. CDR3 DNA (partial): TGTGCCAGCAGCTTATGGACTAGCACAGATACG.

In regard to this clone: With the read ending 3 residues before the CDR3 end, the germline J gene is used to fill in that end. The chain uses TRBV19 and TRBJ2-2, with D maybe TRBD1 (6 bases). CDR3 length equals 13 residues. V shed 6 bases and J shed 7 bases, with 12 bases lying between them. Germline CDR1 and CDR2: LNHDA and SQIVND (reference sequence). CDR3 protein: CASRGTGYGELFF. The DNA read from the CDR3 is TGTGCCAGTAGGGGAACAGGGTACGGGGAG.

This clone has a handful of counts. Coverage ceases 3 residues before the CDR3 finishes, and the germline J gene fills in the end. The chain is built from TRBV2 and TRBJ1-2; 7 bases are shared with TRBD1. Germline CDR1 reads SNHLY; CDR2 reads FYNNEI. CDR3 length: 14 residues. J gave up 0 bases and V 7 bases, and 5 bases lay outside the gene matches. The CDR3 spells CASMRDRANYGYTF. The sequenced CDR3 bases are TGTGCCAGCATGCGGGACAGAGCTAACTATGGC.

A note on this clone: The read terminates 3 residues ahead of where the CDR3 ends, so the germline J gene completes it. This rearrangement joins TRBV18 to TRBJ1-2; possibly TRBD1 for D (5 bases). The CDR3 length is 17 residues. The V gene's germline CDR1 is KGHSH and CDR2 LQKENI. Trimming left V 2 bases short and J 1 base short, with 17 bases between. This CDR3 reads CASSPLGHPNDNYGYTF. Incomplete CDR3 DNA: TGTGCCAGCTCACCATTGGGGCACCCGAACGATAACTATGGC.

Worth noting for this clone: With the read ending 3 residues before the CDR3 end, the germline J gene is used to fill in that end. Other DNA sequences in the same sample also yield this CDR3. The gene calls are TRBV7-2 and TRBJ2-5; the D is unclear. The V gene lost 4 bases and the J gene lost 2 bases, with 14 bases spanning the gap. Per the germline V gene, CDR1 is SGHTA and CDR2 is FQGNSA. This CDR3 is 15 amino acids long. CDR3 sequence: CASSYNGQIQETQYF. The sequenced part of the CDR3 DNA is TGTGCCAGCAGCTACAATGGTCAGATTCAAGAGACC.

To note about this clone: The read terminates 3 residues before the CDR3 end, so the remaining end is supplied by the germline J gene. The V and J genes are TRBV7-9 and TRBJ1-1; the D gene is possibly TRBD1 (5 bases). CDR3 size: 13 residues. The V gene's germline CDR1 is SEHNR and CDR2 FQNEAQ (reference sequence). V was shortened by 5 bases and J by 1 base, with 8 bases between the two germline ends. CDR3 in amino acids: CASSLQENTEAFF. CDR3 bases read: TGTGCCAGCAGCCTACAGGAGAACACTGAA.

Of note for this clone: The missing CDR3 end, 3 residues past where the read stops, is filled in from the germline J gene. The chain combines TRBV6-2 or TRBV6-3 with TRBJ2-1; 13 nucleotides line up with TRBD2. J was trimmed by 9 bases and V by 6 bases; bases with no gene match: 11. The CDR3 is made up of 16 amino acids. Germline values: CDR1 MNHEY, CDR2 SVGEGT. This CDR3 reads CASRDGTSGTVGEQFF. The sequenced CDR3 bases are TGTGCCAGCAGGGACGGGACTAGCGGGACAGTTGGTGAG.

With regard to this clone: Read sequence stops 3 residues before the CDR3 end, and the germline J gene provides the missing end. V is TRBV2 and J is TRBJ1-1; 9 bases match TRBD1. The CDR3 is 14 amino acids. Germline CDR1 and CDR2: SNHLY and FYNNEI. V lost 6 bases to trimming and J lost 1 base; unmatched junction nucleotides: 3. The DNA read from the CDR3 is TGTGCCAGCAGGCCGGGACAGGGGAACACTGAA. This translates into CASRPGQGNTE. The whole CDR3 protein is CASRPGQGNTEAFF.

This clone was counted only a few times. The DNA ends 3 residues before the CDR3 does, and the rest of the CDR3 is filled in from the germline J gene. This chain connects TRBV20-1 to TRBJ2-1, with TRBD2 matching 7 bases. Germline V CDR1 and CDR2: DFQATT, SNEGSKA (reference sequence). J gave up 1 base and V 5 bases, and 11 bases lay outside the gene matches. The CDR3 runs 16 residues. The part of the CDR3 DNA that was read is TGCAGTGCTCTCGGAGGCGGGAGTTCTTCCTACAATGAG. This codes for CSALGGGSSSYNE. In full, the CDR3 reads CSALGGGSSSYNEQFF.

Only a few counts were recorded for this clone. The observed sequence ends 3 residues before the CDR3 terminus, with the missing tail filled in from the germline J gene. This chain uses TRBV18 with TRBJ2-7; possible D gene TRBD2, 5 bases. Deletions cut 3 bases from V and 4 bases from J, with 16 bases between. Germline CDR1 KGHSH, CDR2 LQKENI. The CDR3 runs to 15 residues. The CDR3 DNA, read in part, is TGTGCCAGCTCACCGCCAGTGGCGGGTTTGTACGAG. This sequence encodes CASSPPVAGLYE. The whole CDR3 region reads CASSPPVAGLYEQYF. The whole variable domain, filled in from reference TRBV18 and TRBJ2-7, reads NAGVMQNPRHLVRRRGQEARLRCSPMKGHSHVYWYRQLPEEGLKFMVYLQKENIIDESGMPKERFSAEFPKEGPSILRIQQVVRGDSAAYFCASSPPVAGLYEQYFGPGTRLTVT.

This clone turned up a few times. The read gets to within 3 residues of the CDR3 end, and the germline J gene fills in the rest. J is TRBJ2-1 and V is TRBV2; D gene ambiguous. The CDR3 has 13 residues. Trimming left V 6 bases short and J 6 bases short, with 12 bases between. CDR1 is SNHLY and CDR2 is FYNNEI in the germline V gene. The CDR3 bases that were read are TGTGCCAGCAGAGGCCATAGCCTCAATGAG. This sequence encodes CASRGHSLNE. The full CDR3 protein reads CASRGHSLNEQFF. The variable domain in full, with the rest retrieved from reference TRBV2 and TRBJ2-1, is EPEVTQTPSHQVTQMGQEVILRCVPISNHLYFYWYRQILGQKVEFLVSFYNNEISEKSEIFDDQFSVERPDGSNFTLKIRSTKLEDSAMYFCASRGHSLNEQFFGPGTRLTVL.

The CDR3 spells CASSLKGEGEKLFF. Incomplete CDR3 DNA: TGTGCCAGCAGCTTAAAAGGGGAGGGTGAAAAA. The V gene is TRBV7-6, the J gene TRBJ1-4; TRBD1 might be the D (5 bases). The CDR3 end falls 3 residues outside the read, so it is completed with the germline J gene. Germline CDR1 SGHVS, CDR2 FNYEAQ. V lost 2 bases and J 7 bases, leaving 11 bases between the germline ends. This CDR3 contains 14 residues. Full variable domain (missing parts from reference TRBV7-6 and TRBJ1-4): GAGVSQSPRYKVTKRGQDVALRCDPISGHVSLYWYRQALGQGPEFLTYFNYEAQQDKSGLPNDRFSAERPEGSISTLTIQRTEQRDSAMYRCASSLKGEGEKLFFGSGTQLSVL.

Notes on this clone: The observed sequence ends 3 residues before the CDR3 terminus, with the missing tail filled in from the germline J gene. The gene calls are TRBV6-2 or TRBV6-3 and TRBJ2-4; 9 positions agree with TRBD1. The germline V gene has CDR1 MNHEY and CDR2 SVGEGT. With V trimmed by 5 bases and J by 7 bases, 9 bases remained unmatched. The CDR3 runs to 15 residues. This CDR3 reads CASSTGQGERNIQYF. The part of the CDR3 DNA that was read is TGTGCCAGCAGTACGGGACAGGGAGAGAGGAACATT.

With regard to this clone: The read is 3 residues too short to cover the CDR3 end, so that end is filled in from the germline J gene. This chain links TRBV7-2 with TRBJ2-5, with D possibly being TRBD1 (5 bases). Trimming cost V 5 bases and J 4 bases, with 11 bases left between them. The CDR3 is 13 amino acids. Germline assignment: CDR1 SGHTA and CDR2 FQGNSA. CDR3 residues: CASSTGLVETQYF. The part of the CDR3 DNA that was read is TGTGCCAGCAGCACAGGTCTTGTAGAGACC. The full variable domain, its missing parts supplied by reference TRBV7-2 and TRBJ2-5, is GAGVSQSPSNKVTEKGKDVELRCDPISGHTALYWYRQSLGQGLEFLIYFQGNSAPDKSGLPSDRFSAERTGGSVSTLTIQRTQQEDSAVYLCASSTGLVETQYFGPGTRLLVL.

This clone was found many times. The CDR3 goes on 3 residues after the read ends, and that part is filled in from the germline J gene. V gene TRBV7-9 combines with J gene TRBJ2-2; no firm D call. Between the trimmed V and J ends, which lost 4 bases and 3 bases, there was a span of 6 bases. From germline, CDR1 is SEHNR and CDR2 FQNEAQ (reference sequence). The CDR3 is 13 amino acids. The DNA read from the CDR3 is TGTGCCAGCAGCTCCCTGTACACCGGGGAG. Its protein is CASSSLYTGE. The complete CDR3 reads CASSSLYTGELFF.

This clone was recorded many times. The read finishes 3 residues shy of the CDR3 end, and the germline J gene is used to complete it. The chain is built from TRBV5-1 and TRBJ1-1; no clear D. The CDR3 is 13 residues long. Per germline, CDR1 SGHRS and CDR2 YFSETQ. Here the CDR3 reads CASSLDPPRGAFF. CDR3 DNA (partial): TGCGCCAGCAGCTTGGACCCCCCTCGGGGA.

Comments on this clone: The read comes to an end 3 residues before the CDR3 does, leaving the germline J gene to fill in the end. The V call is TRBV7-9, the J call TRBJ2-2, with unresolved D. Germline CDR1 SEHNR, CDR2 FQNEAQ (reference sequence). The CDR3 runs to 15 residues. The germline V and J ends were trimmed by 2 bases and 4 bases, with 11 bases remaining between them. The part of the CDR3 DNA that was read is TGTGCCAGCAGCTTACATTCCTCGGGCACCGGGGAG. This translates into CASSLHSSGTGE. The complete CDR3 sequence is CASSLHSSGTGELFF.

Of note for this clone: Read sequence stops 3 residues before the CDR3 end, and the germline J gene provides the missing end. V usage is TRBV18 and J usage is TRBJ1-4; D not certain. V was shortened by 3 bases and J by 2 bases, with 7 bases between the two germline ends. The germline V gene has CDR1 KGHSH and CDR2 LQKENI. CDR3 length: 14 amino acids. Incomplete CDR3 DNA: TGTGCCAGCTCACCTTTGCAGACTAATGAAAAA. Encoded protein: CASSPLQTNEK. The complete CDR3 sequence is CASSPLQTNEKLFF.

This clone occurred a few times. The read terminates 3 residues ahead of where the CDR3 ends, so the germline J gene completes it. J is TRBJ1-1 and V is TRBV18, with a tentative D call TRBD1 (5 bases). Germline CDR1 is KGHSH and CDR2 is LQKENI. CDR3 length: 15 amino acids. V lost 0 bases and J 1 base, leaving 9 bases between the germline ends. Here the CDR3 reads CASSPPGPRNTEAFF. CDR3 bases read: TGTGCCAGCTCACCACCGGGGCCTAGGAACACTGAA.

Ten or more counts support this clone. The read ends 3 residues shy of where the CDR3 ends; the end is completed using the germline J gene. The rearrangement joins TRBV6-2 or TRBV6-3 to TRBJ2-2; no reliable D call. V shed 4 bases and J shed 2 bases, with 2 bases lying between them. Germline assignment: CDR1 MNHEY and CDR2 SVGEGT. The CDR3 is 12 residues long. CDR3 protein: CASSSNTGELFF. The CDR3 DNA, read in part, is TGTGCCAGCAGTTCTAACACCGGGGAG.

This clone was counted between two and nine times. Read coverage stops 3 residues before the CDR3 terminus; the germline J gene supplies the remainder. The chain has TRBV19 and TRBJ1-2; maybe TRBD1 (6 bases). V dropped 5 bases and J dropped 3 bases, with 16 bases sitting between them. The CDR3 loop spans 15 amino acids. The germline gives CDR1 LNHDA, CDR2 SQIVND (reference sequence). CDR3 bases read: TGTGCCAGTAGTGGAGGCAGGGGACGCCACTATGGC. Translation gives CASSGGRGRHYG. The CDR3, in full, reads CASSGGRGRHYGYTF.

This clone was recorded many times. Coverage ceases 3 residues before the CDR3 finishes, and the germline J gene fills in the end. V gene TRBV18 combines with J gene TRBJ2-7; D is possibly TRBD2 (5 bases). CDR1 and CDR2 from the germline V gene are KGHSH and LQKENI. The CDR3 totals 15 residues. Trimming removed 3 bases at V and 2 bases at J, with 14 bases between. CDR3 protein: CASSPRADGAYEQYF. CDR3 DNA (partial): TGTGCCAGCTCACCGAGAGCGGACGGCGCCTACGAG.

Only a few counts were recorded for this clone. The read falls 3 residues short of the CDR3 end, and the missing part is taken from the germline J gene. The rearrangement joins TRBV6-2 or TRBV6-3 to TRBJ1-5, with 9 bases aligning to TRBD1. The V and J ends lost 6 bases and 7 bases, in that order; junction bases with no gene match: 10. The CDR3 contains 15 residues. Per the germline V gene, CDR1 is MNHEY and CDR2 is SVGEGT. The CDR3: CASSTDRGFWQPQHF. The covered CDR3 bases are TGTGCCAGCAGCACGGACAGGGGATTTTGGCAGCCC.

This clone was observed many times. Sequencing ends 3 residues short of the CDR3 end; the germline J gene provides the rest. The chain links TRBV19 to TRBJ1-5; perhaps TRBD1 as D (5 bases). V gave up 6 bases and J gave up 2 bases, with 14 bases separating them. This CDR3 region has 15 residues. Germline values: CDR1 LNHDA, CDR2 SQIVND (reference sequence). CDR3 protein: CASRTETGRNQPQHF. CDR3 bases read: TGTGCCAGTAGAACAGAAACAGGCCGCAATCAGCCC. The full variable domain, completed using reference TRBV19 and TRBJ1-5, is DGGITQSPKYLFRKEGQNVTLSCEQNLNHDAMYWYRQDPGQGLRLIYYSQIVNDFQKGDIAEGYSVSREKKESFPLTVTSAQKNPTAFYLCASRTETGRNQPQHFGDGTRLSIL.

This clone was counted a few times. The read comes to an end 3 residues before the CDR3 does, leaving the germline J gene to fill in the end. V and J are TRBV18 and TRBJ2-2, with TRBD2 matching over 11 bases. Germline V gives CDR1 KGHSH, CDR2 LQKENI. Trimming removed 3 bases from V and 6 bases from J; junction bases left unmatched: 3. The CDR3 covers 15 residues. This chain's CDR3 is CASSPLAGGSGELFF. The part of the CDR3 DNA that was read is TGTGCCAGCTCACCCCTAGCGGGGGGCTCCGGGGAG.

About this clone itself: The read finishes 3 residues shy of the CDR3 end, and the germline J gene is used to complete it. This sequence joins TRBV5-4 and TRBJ2-5; possible D gene TRBD1, 5 bases. V lost 2 bases and J 3 bases, leaving 11 bases between the germline ends. Germline CDR1 is SGHNT and CDR2 is YYREEE (reference sequence). This CDR3 region has 14 residues. Partial CDR3 DNA: TGTGCCAGCAGCTTTCGGGCAGGGAAAGAGACC. It yields the protein CASSFRAGKET. The full CDR3 protein is CASSFRAGKETQYF. Full variable domain (remainder filled in from reference TRBV5-4 and TRBJ2-5): ETGVTQSPTHLIKTRGQQVTLRCSSQSGHNTVSWYQQALGQGPQFIFQYYREEENGRGNFPPRFSGLQFPNYSSELNVNALELDDSALYLCASSFRAGKETQYFGPGTRLLVL.

This clone is labeled medium-sized. The CDR3 is cut off 3 residues early in the read; its end comes from the germline J gene. The chain joins TRBV29-1 to TRBJ2-1; TRBD1 or TRBD2 may be the D gene (5 bases each). Germline CDR1 and CDR2: SQVTM and ANQGSEA. CDR3 length: 14 amino acids. The V and J ends lost 6 bases and 7 bases respectively, with 19 bases between them. CDR3 residues: CSVPGEGRGNEQFF. The covered CDR3 bases are TGCAGCGTCCCCGGAGAGGGAAGGGGAAATGAG.

The sample holds a few counts of this clone. With the read ending 3 residues before the CDR3 end, the germline J gene is used to fill in that end. The chain employs TRBV20-1 and TRBJ2-3, with TRBD2 matching 9 bases. The CDR3 has 14 amino acids. The ends lost 3 bases at V and 2 bases at J; junction bases unmatched: 3. Germline V gives CDR1 DFQATT, CDR2 SNEGSKA (reference sequence). Incomplete CDR3 DNA: TGCAGTGCTAGGGAGCGGGGGGCCACAGATACG. This gives the protein CSARERGATDT. From start to end, the CDR3 is CSARERGATDTQYF.